The 5 T cell receptor beta chains below come from one sample, sequenced in a study of CD8 T cells in ankylosing spondylitis. Study-level results: It appeared that ankylosing spondylitis blood was characterized by a TCR beta motif of several highly homologous variants.

Antigen specificity for these receptors is unknown. In TCRdb, the 5' RACE reads were re-called with MiXCR into one record per CDR3 protein. The sample has 200,000 to 250,000 distinct CDR3 sequences, approximately 16% seen once. Sequencing was performed on blood, either unsorted or a sorted T cell fraction (not recorded which). These receptors were taken from a male donor with ankylosing spondylitis.

This clonotype was recorded a few times. The rearrangement uses TRBV20-1 and TRBJ2-7; TRBD2 is a possible D gene (5 bases). The V gene lost 6 bases and the J gene lost 1 base, with 19 bases spanning the gap. The CDR3 contains 15 residues. The V gene's germline CDR1 is DFQATT and CDR2 SNEGSKA (reference sequence). The CDR3 DNA sequence: TGCAGTGCCCCACTCAAGGCGCCGGGATCCTACGAGCAGTACTTC. Translation: CSAPLKAPGSYEQYF.

About this clonotype itself: The DNA is left out, because the CDR3 cannot be placed on it with certainty; the CDR3 is given as TCRdb lists it. J is TRBJ2-2 and V is TRBV4-2; the table's D gene call, TRBD1, was not cross checked with the DNA. Germline V gene sequence: CDR1 LGHNA, CDR2 YNFKEQ. The CDR3 adds up to 16 amino acids, both ends counted. CDR3: CASSPGTGDTGELFFF.

This clonotype was recorded once. This chain joins TRBV9 and TRBJ1-6; 9 positions agree with TRBD1. In germline, CDR1 is SGDLS, CDR2 YYNGEE. V lost 4 bases to trimming and J lost 8 bases; unmatched junction nucleotides: 4. The CDR3 has 14 amino acids. CDR3 in DNA: TGTGCCAGCAGCCGGGACAGGGCTGATTCACCCCTCCACTTT. It is translated as CASSRDRADSPLHF.

This clonotype was seen only a few times. The chain recombines TRBV7-9 with TRBJ1-1; 8 positions agree with TRBD1. Germline V lookup: CDR1 SEHNR, CDR2 FQNEAQ (reference sequence). Trimming removed 4 bases from V and 0 bases from J; junction bases left unmatched: 10. The CDR3 sequence is 17 residues long. This CDR3 reads CASSSERQGRMNTEAFF. The CDR3 DNA sequence: TGTGCCAGCAGCTCAGAAAGACAGGGGCGGATGAACACTGAAGCTTTCTTT.

The rearrangement links TRBV12-3 or TRBV12-4 to TRBJ2-1; 7 nucleotides align to TRBD2. CDR3 length equals 16 residues. V gave up 1 base and J gave up 5 bases; unmatched junction bases: 8. This chain's CDR3 is CASSLEGGSFDNEQFF. The CDR3 DNA sequence: TGTGCCAGCAGTTTAGAGGGCGGGAGTTTCGACAATGAGCAGTTCTTC.